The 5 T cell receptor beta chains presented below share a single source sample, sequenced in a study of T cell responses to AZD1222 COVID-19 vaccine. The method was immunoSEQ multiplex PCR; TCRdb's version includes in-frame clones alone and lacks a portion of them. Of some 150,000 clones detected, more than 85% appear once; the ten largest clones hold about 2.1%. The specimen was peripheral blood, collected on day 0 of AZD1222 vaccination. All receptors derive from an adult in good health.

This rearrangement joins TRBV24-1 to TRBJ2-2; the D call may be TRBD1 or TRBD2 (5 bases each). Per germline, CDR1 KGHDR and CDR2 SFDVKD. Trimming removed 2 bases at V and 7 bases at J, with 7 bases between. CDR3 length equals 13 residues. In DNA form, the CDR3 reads TGTGCCACCAGTGATTGGGGGATCGGGGAGCTGTTTTTT. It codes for CATSDWGIGELFF.

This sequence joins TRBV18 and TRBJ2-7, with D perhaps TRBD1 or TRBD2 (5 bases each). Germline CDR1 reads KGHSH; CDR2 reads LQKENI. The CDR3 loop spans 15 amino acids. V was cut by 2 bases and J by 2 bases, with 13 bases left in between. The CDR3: CASSPGAGSTYEQYF. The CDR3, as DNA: TGTGCCAGCTCACCAGGGGCGGGCAGCACCTACGAGCAGTACTTC.

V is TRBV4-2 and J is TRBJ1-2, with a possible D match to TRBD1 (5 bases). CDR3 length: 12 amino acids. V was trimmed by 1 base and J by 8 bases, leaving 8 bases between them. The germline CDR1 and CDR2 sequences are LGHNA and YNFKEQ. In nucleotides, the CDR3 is TGTGCCAGCAGCCAAGGAGGGGTGGGCTACACCTTC. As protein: CASSQGGVGYTF.

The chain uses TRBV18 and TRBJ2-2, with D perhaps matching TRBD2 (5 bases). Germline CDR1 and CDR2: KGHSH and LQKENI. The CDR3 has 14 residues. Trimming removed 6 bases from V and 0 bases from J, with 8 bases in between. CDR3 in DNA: TGTGCCAGCTCGGGAGCTGCGAACACCGGGGAGCTGTTTTTT. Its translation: CASSGAANTGELFF.

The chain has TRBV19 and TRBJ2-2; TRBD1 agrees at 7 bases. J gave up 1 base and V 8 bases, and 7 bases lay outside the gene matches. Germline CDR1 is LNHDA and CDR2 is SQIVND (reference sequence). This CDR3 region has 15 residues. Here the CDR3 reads CASSSPGGNTGELFF. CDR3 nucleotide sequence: TGTGCCAGTTCTTCCCCAGGGGGGAACACCGGGGAGCTGTTTTTT.